The clone carrying this T cell receptor (beta chain) was counted at least ten times. Its antigen is not identified. This sample was taken from a study of T cell repertoires in cytomegalovirus infection. TCRdb called the reads again in MiXCR, with one record for every CDR3 protein. The repertoire consists of 400,000 to 550,000 distinct CDR3 sequences, with 11% occurring once and the leading ten covering more than 8.5%. Study outcomes and limitations: Clonotype analysis showed dominance of the ex vivo response by HLA-C-restricted CMV-specific TCR beta clonotypes.

CDR3 length: 15 residues. Germline CDR1 is SEHNR and CDR2 is FQNEAQ (reference sequence). Trimming removed 5 bases at V and 4 bases at J, with 15 bases between. The J gene is TRBJ1-3, the V gene TRBV7-9, with a weak D call TRBD1 (6 bases). Material for sequencing was PBMCs. The source of this sequence is a human donor in good health (CMV status not recorded). Some clones in this sample may be carry-over from other donors' samples. CDR3 region: CASSRFGGGGNTIYF. Written as DNA, the CDR3 is TGTGCCAGCAGCCGTTTCGGGGGCGGGGGAAACACCATATATTTT.